These T cell receptor beta chains were read from a single sample in a study of cytomegalovirus exposure and HLA in healthy donors. The assay was immunoSEQ multiplex PCR, and TCRdb's table has in-frame clones only and misses some. The repertoire includes under 200,000 clones, 70% to 90% of them detected once, and 2% to 2.5% sits in the top ten. Sequencing input: PBMCs. The receptors come from a woman under 30 in good health and CMV-seronegative. Each CDR3 is given with its conserved first and last residue. The D gene is left open where the match is weak. A clone size is listed for some rows: how often the clone was seen (once, few, many), or a class if it is expanded.

d_gene	v_gene	abundance	j_gene	CDR3aa	CDR3nt
TRBD2	TRBV29-1	NA	TRBJ2-7	CSVEDQDSGSTSYEQYF	TGCAGCGTTGAAGACCAGGATAGCGGGAGCACCTCCTACGAGCAGTACTTC
NA	TRBV11-2	NA	TRBJ2-7	CASSLGRQNYEQYF	TGTGCCAGCAGCTTAGGTAGACAGAACTACGAGCAGTACTTC
NA	TRBV5-4	once	TRBJ1-3	CASSLHANSGNTIYF	TGTGCCAGCAGCTTGCACGCGAACTCTGGAAACACCATATATTTT
NA	TRBV7-9	NA	TRBJ2-7	CASSLAPGGGRHEQYF	TGTGCCAGCAGCTTAGCGCCTGGAGGGGGCCGGCACGAGCAGTACTTC
TRBD1	TRBV6-1	NA	TRBJ2-3	CASSEVGTGLRTDTQYF	TGTGCCAGCAGTGAAGTAGGGACAGGCCTGCGGACAGATACGCAGTATTTT
NA	TRBV30	NA	TRBJ2-5	CAWSPMYQETQYF	TGTGCCTGGAGTCCTATGTACCAAGAGACCCAGTACTTC
NA	TRBV7-2	NA	TRBJ1-1	CASRLQGSSTEAFF	TGTGCCAGCAGATTACAGGGATCGAGCACTGAAGCTTTCTTT
NA	TRBV15	NA	TRBJ1-1	CATSRRDTEAFF	TGTGCCACCAGCCGCCGGGACACTGAAGCTTTCTTT
TRBD1	TRBV27	NA	TRBJ2-1	CASSSGQGNEQFF	TGTGCCAGCAGTTCCGGACAGGGCAATGAGCAGTTCTTC
NA	TRBV7-8	once	TRBJ2-2	CASSLRRREMEGSTGELFF	TGTGCCAGCAGCTTACGGAGACGGGAGATGGAGGGAAGCACCGGGGAGCTGTTTTTT
NA	TRBV18	few	TRBJ2-3	CASSPGPRGGDTQYF	TGTGCCAGCTCACCAGGACCCAGAGGAGGAGATACGCAGTATTTT
TRBD1	TRBV30	NA	TRBJ1-4	CAWQQGANEKLFF	TGTGCCTGGCAACAGGGGGCTAATGAAAAACTGTTTTTT
NA	TRBV30	NA	TRBJ1-1	CAWKPGIATEAFF	TGTGCCTGGAAACCAGGAATTGCCACTGAAGCTTTCTTT
NA	TRBV5-1	NA	TRBJ1-6	CASSVRSTESPLHF	TGCGCCAGCAGCGTGAGGTCGACCGAATCACCCCTCCACTTT
TRBD1	TRBV7-9	NA	TRBJ2-1	CASSVDRGHGEQFF	TGTGCCAGCAGTGTAGACAGGGGGCACGGTGAGCAGTTCTTC
NA	TRBV9	NA	TRBJ2-3	CASSVKSLTVGDTQYF	TGTGCCAGCAGCGTAAAATCTCTAACCGTTGGAGATACGCAGTATTTT
NA	TRBV27	once	TRBJ1-2	CASMGGENYGYTF	TGTGCCAGCATGGGGGGGGAAAACTATGGCTACACCTTC
TRBD1	TRBV5-5	NA	TRBJ2-7	CASSSGQGKAYEQYF	TGTGCCAGCAGCTCAGGACAGGGGAAAGCCTACGAGCAGTACTTC
NA	TRBV10-3	once	TRBJ2-3	CAISEKAVSTDTQYF	TGTGCCATCAGTGAAAAAGCGGTCAGCACAGATACGCAGTATTTT
TRBD1	TRBV5-1	once	TRBJ1-6	CASSLSPQTGGSGTYNSPLHF	TGCGCCAGCAGCTTGTCCCCCCAGACAGGGGGCTCGGGAACCTATAATTCACCCCTCCACTTT
TRBD2	TRBV5-1	NA	TRBJ2-5	CASSLTSGGANQETQYF	TGCGCCAGCAGCTTAACTAGCGGGGGGGCCAACCAAGAGACCCAGTACTTC
TRBD1	TRBV5-4	NA	TRBJ1-4	CASSSLRGPNEKLFF	TGTGCCAGCAGCTCCCTCAGGGGGCCAAATGAAAAACTGTTTTTT
NA	TRBV5-1	NA	TRBJ1-1	CASSPGVLRRNTEAFF	TGCGCCAGCAGCCCGGGGGTCCTAAGGCGTAACACTGAAGCTTTCTTT
NA	TRBV15	once	TRBJ2-3	CATSRAKGQSQYF	TGTGCCACCAGCAGAGCTAAGGGGCAGTCGCAGTATTTT
TRBD1	TRBV4-2	NA	TRBJ1-5	CASSLHPGQSNQPQHF	TGTGCCAGCAGCCTACACCCGGGACAGAGCAATCAGCCCCAGCATTTT
TRBD1	TRBV4-3	NA	TRBJ2-1	CASSRDRGPYNEQFF	TGCGCCAGCAGCCGAGACAGGGGGCCATACAATGAGCAGTTCTTC
TRBD1	TRBV2	once	TRBJ1-2	CASWDSEFTNGYTF	TGTGCCAGTTGGGACAGCGAGTTTACTAATGGCTACACCTTC
NA	TRBV6-4	NA	TRBJ1-1	CASSTINRNRVSEAFF	TGTGCCAGCAGCACAATTAACAGGAACAGGGTCTCTGAAGCTTTCTTT
TRBD1	TRBV28	NA	TRBJ1-2	CASSGQGGYGYTF	TGTGCCAGCAGTGGACAGGGGGGGTATGGCTACACCTTC
TRBD1	TRBV9	NA	TRBJ1-3	CASSPSGTGLYSGNTIYF	TGTGCCAGCAGCCCTTCCGGGACAGGGCTCTACTCTGGAAACACCATATATTTT
NA	TRBV2	NA	TRBJ1-6	CASSGGHLGNSPLHF	TGTGCCAGCAGTGGAGGGCATTTGGGTAATTCACCCCTCCACTTT
NA	TRBV9	NA	TRBJ2-4	CASSVFGQGRDIQYF	TGTGCCAGCAGCGTTTTTGGGCAGGGTAGAGACATTCAGTACTTC
NA	TRBV7-2	NA	TRBJ2-1	CASGPPYDNEQFF	TGTGCCAGCGGGCCCCCTTACGACAATGAGCAGTTCTTC
TRBD1	TRBV18	NA	TRBJ1-6	CASSQYGQGTNSPLHF	TGTGCCAGCTCACAATATGGACAGGGTACGAATTCACCCCTCCACTTT